These T cell receptor beta chains were read from a single sample in a study of chemoradiotherapy in HPV16-positive cancers. Assay: immunoSEQ multiplex PCR; the TCRdb copy retains only in-frame clones and omits some. The table has 9,500 to 15,000 clones, about nine tenths seen once. This sample comprised blood, obtained from a patient who underwent chemoradiotherapy. The receptors originated from a human donor with HPV-associated anogenital cancer. The CDR3 runs from the conserved cysteine through the conserved F or W. The D gene is left open where the match is weak. Some rows mark clone size as missing; the rest say once, few, many or name a class of expanded clone.

abundance	j_gene	d_gene	v_gene	CDR3nt	CDR3aa
NA	TRBJ2-1	TRBD2	TRBV5-6	TGTGCCAGCAGCTTGGAGTTGCGGGGGGGCTACAATGAGCAGTTCTTC	CASSLELRGGYNEQFF
NA	TRBJ1-2	NA	TRBV10-3	TGTGCCACAGGGGAAGGACAGACTCTTAACTATGGCTACACCTTC	CATGEGQTLNYGYTF
NA	TRBJ1-2	TRBD1	TRBV4-3	TGCGCCAGCAGCCACGTGGGACAGTCGGGCTACACCTTC	CASSHVGQSGYTF
NA	TRBJ2-1	NA	TRBV7-9	TGTGCCAGCAGACCTACAGGGCCGGGGAACGGTGAGCAGTTCTTC	CASRPTGPGNGEQFF
NA	TRBJ1-1	NA	TRBV30	TGTGCCGGATTAACGTTTAGTGAAGCTTTCTTT	CAGLTFSEAFF
once	TRBJ1-4	TRBD1	TRBV4-3	TGCGCCAGCAGCCAAGGAGCCGGGACAGAGACCGAAAAACTGTTTTTT	CASSQGAGTETEKLFF
once	TRBJ2-1	NA	TRBV6-4	TGTGCCAGCACTTTAAATTGTCAGACTAGAATTAACTACAATGAGCAGTTCTTC	CASTLNCQTRINYNEQFF
once	TRBJ1-1	TRBD1	TRBV4-1	TGCGCCAGCAGCCTGGGACAGCGAAAGACTGAAGCTTTCTTT	CASSLGQRKTEAFF
NA	TRBJ2-3	TRBD2	TRBV9	TGTGCCAGCAGCGTAGGTCCGCTAGCGGAGGATACGCAGTATTTT	CASSVGPLAEDTQYF
NA	TRBJ2-2	NA	TRBV4-3	TGCGCCAGCAGCCAAGTACCTATTCAGGGGTTGGTCACCGGGGAGCTGTTTTTT	CASSQVPIQGLVTGELFF
NA	TRBJ2-3	NA	TRBV6-1	TGTGCCAGCAGCGAGGGCCACACAGATACGCAGTATTTT	CASSEGHTDTQYF
NA	TRBJ2-5	NA	TRBV5-1	TGCGCCAGCAGCCCCGGGTCCTGGGCCGGTGAGACCCAGTACTTC	CASSPGSWAGETQYF
NA	TRBJ1-2	NA	TRBV4-1	TGCGCCAGCAGCCAAGATTGGGGACCCTATGGCTACACCTTC	CASSQDWGPYGYTF
once	TRBJ1-5	NA	TRBV29-1	TGCAGCGTTGGGGGGATCAATCAGCCCCAGCATTTT	CSVGGINQPQHF
NA	TRBJ2-3	TRBD1	TRBV5-1	TGCGCCAGCAGCCGACAGGGGACAGATACGCAGTATTTT	CASSRQGTDTQYF
NA	TRBJ2-1	TRBD2	TRBV4-2	TGTGCCAGCAGCCAAGTACTAGCGGGGGGTATTGAGCAGTTCTTC	CASSQVLAGGIEQFF
NA	TRBJ2-7	NA	TRBV2	TGTGCCAGCAGTGAAGAAGGGTTGGACGAGCAGTACTTC	CASSEEGLDEQYF
NA	TRBJ1-2	TRBD1	TRBV18	TGTGCCAGCTCACTCGGGACAGTTAACTATGGCTACACCTTC	CASSLGTVNYGYTF
NA	TRBJ1-1	NA	TRBV15	TGTGCCACCAGCAGAGATGGGACCTTAGCAGGGAACACTGAAGCTTTCTTT	CATSRDGTLAGNTEAFF
NA	TRBJ2-7	NA	TRBV30	TGTGCCTGGACCCTAGACAGCCCAGCCTACGAGCAGTACTTC	CAWTLDSPAYEQYF
NA	TRBJ1-6	NA	TRBV5-5	TGTGCCAGCAGCTTCTTGTCTTCACCCCTCCACTTT	CASSFLSSPLHF
NA	TRBJ1-1	NA	TRBV29-1	TGCAGCGCCACTGTGGGACAGAACACTGAAGCTTTCTTT	CSATVGQNTEAFF
few	TRBJ2-5	NA	TRBV19	TGTGCCAGTAGTGAGTCCGGGGGCCTAATAGAGACCCAGTACTTC	CASSESGGLIETQYF
NA	TRBJ2-7	NA	TRBV2	TGTGCCAGCAGCCAGGGCGAGCTCTACGAGCAGTACTTC	CASSQGELYEQYF
NA	TRBJ1-6	NA	TRBV7-7	TGTGCCAGCAGCTTAGTAGGCAGGGACTATAATTCACCCCTCCACTTT	CASSLVGRDYNSPLHF
few	TRBJ2-7	TRBD2	TRBV7-9	TGTGCCAGCAGCTTAGCGAGCGGGGCATACGAGCAGTACTTC	CASSLASGAYEQYF
NA	TRBJ1-2	NA	TRBV5-4	TGTGCCAGCAGCTTGGAGCCCGCAGCTAACTATGGCTACACCTTC	CASSLEPAANYGYTF
NA	TRBJ2-7	NA	TRBV9	TGTGCCAGCAGCTCGAGCTCCTACGAGCAGTACTTC	CASSSSSYEQYF
NA	TRBJ1-2	TRBD1	TRBV9	TGTGCCAGCAGCTCCGGACAGGGAAAGACTAACTATGGCTACACCTTC	CASSSGQGKTNYGYTF
NA	TRBJ2-5	TRBD2	TRBV7-7	TGTGCCAGCAGCTTGGGTACTAGCGAGGGGGAGACCCAGTACTTC	CASSLGTSEGETQYF
NA	TRBJ2-7	TRBD1	TRBV14	TGTGCCAGCAGCCAAGATTGGGACAGGCACTACGAGCAGTACTTC	CASSQDWDRHYEQYF
NA	TRBJ1-5	NA	TRBV19	TGTGCCAGTAGTATTTGGGGCAGTAGCAATCAGCCCCAGCATTTT	CASSIWGSSNQPQHF